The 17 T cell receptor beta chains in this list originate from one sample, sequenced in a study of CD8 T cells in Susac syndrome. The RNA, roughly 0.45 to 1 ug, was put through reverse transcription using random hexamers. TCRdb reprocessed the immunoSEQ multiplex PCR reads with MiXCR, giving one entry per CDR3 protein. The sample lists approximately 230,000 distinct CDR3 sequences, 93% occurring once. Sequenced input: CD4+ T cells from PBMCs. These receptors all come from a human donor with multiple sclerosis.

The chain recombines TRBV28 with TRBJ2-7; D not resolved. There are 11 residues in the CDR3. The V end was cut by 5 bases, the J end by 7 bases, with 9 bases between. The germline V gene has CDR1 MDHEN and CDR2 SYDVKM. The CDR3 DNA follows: TGTGCCAGCAGTGGGATGGGGGAGCAGTACTTC. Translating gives CASSGMGEQYF.

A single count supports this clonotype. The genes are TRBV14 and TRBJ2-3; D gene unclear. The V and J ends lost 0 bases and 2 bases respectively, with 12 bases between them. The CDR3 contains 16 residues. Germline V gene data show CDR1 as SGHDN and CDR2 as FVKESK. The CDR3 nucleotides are TGTGCCAGCAGCCAAGAACCGGGTTTGATCACAGATACGCAGTATTTT. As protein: CASSQEPGLITDTQYF.

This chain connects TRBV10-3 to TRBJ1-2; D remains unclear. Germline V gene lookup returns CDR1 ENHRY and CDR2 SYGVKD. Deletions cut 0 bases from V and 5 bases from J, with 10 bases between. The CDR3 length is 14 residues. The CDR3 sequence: CAISESGREYGYTF. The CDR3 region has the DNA TGTGCCATCAGTGAGTCCGGGAGGGAGTATGGCTACACCTTC.

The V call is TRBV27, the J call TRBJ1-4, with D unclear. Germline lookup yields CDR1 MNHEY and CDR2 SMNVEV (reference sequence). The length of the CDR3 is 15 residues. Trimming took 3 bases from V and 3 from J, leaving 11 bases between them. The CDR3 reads CASSFGGKANEKLFF. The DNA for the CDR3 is TGTGCCAGCAGTTTTGGTGGCAAAGCTAATGAAAAACTGTTTTTT.

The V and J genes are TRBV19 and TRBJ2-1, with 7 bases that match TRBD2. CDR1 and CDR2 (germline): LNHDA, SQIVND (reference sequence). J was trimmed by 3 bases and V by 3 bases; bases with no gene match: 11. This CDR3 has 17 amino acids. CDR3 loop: CASSIWGGRTFYNEQFF. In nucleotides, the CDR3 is TGTGCCAGTAGTATCTGGGGAGGGAGGACTTTCTACAATGAGCAGTTCTTC.

The CDR3 loop is CASSQLSRTKETQYF. The CDR3 DNA is TGTGCCAGCAGCCAACTCTCTCGGACGAAGGAGACCCAGTACTTC. V gene TRBV3-1 combines with J gene TRBJ2-5, with no clear D. Trimming stripped 2 bases from V and 5 bases from J, with 15 bases between. CDR3 length equals 15 residues. Germline CDR1 reads LGHDT; CDR2 reads YNNKEL (reference sequence).

The chain's CDR3 is CSARVQGVLVGYTF. For the CDR3, the DNA is TGCAGTGCTAGAGTTCAGGGGGTTTTGGTTGGCTACACCTTC. This chain links TRBV20-1 with TRBJ1-2, with TRBD1 identical over 7 bases. Germline trimming cut 1 base from V and 7 bases from J; bases unmatched to any gene: 9. Germline CDR1 is DFQATT and CDR2 is SNEGSKA (reference sequence). This CDR3 has 14 amino acids.

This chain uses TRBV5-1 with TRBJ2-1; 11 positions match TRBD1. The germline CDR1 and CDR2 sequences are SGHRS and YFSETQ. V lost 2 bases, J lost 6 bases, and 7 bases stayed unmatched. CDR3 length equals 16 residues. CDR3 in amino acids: CASSFRGQGAGNEQFF. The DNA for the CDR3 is TGCGCCAGCAGCTTCCGAGGACAGGGGGCTGGCAATGAGCAGTTCTTC.

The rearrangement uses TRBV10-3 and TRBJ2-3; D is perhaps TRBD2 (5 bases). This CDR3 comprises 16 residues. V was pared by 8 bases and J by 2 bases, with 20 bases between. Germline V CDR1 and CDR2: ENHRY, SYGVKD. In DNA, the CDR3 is TGTGCCATCCTATCGGGCACTCTGGGAGACACAGATACGCAGTATTTT. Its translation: CAILSGTLGDTDTQYF.

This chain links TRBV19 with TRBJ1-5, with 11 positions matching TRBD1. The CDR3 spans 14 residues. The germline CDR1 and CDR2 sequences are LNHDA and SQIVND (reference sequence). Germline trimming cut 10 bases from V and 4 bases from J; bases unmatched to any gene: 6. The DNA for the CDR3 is TGTGCCACCCTGGACAGGGGGCGGAATCAGCCCCAGCATTTT. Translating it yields CATLDRGRNQPQHF.

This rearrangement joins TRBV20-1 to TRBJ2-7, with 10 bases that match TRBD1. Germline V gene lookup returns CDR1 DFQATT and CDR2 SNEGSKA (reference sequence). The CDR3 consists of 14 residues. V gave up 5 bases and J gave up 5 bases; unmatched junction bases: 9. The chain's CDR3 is CSALSGTGVHEQYV. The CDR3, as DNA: TGCAGTGCTTTGTCCGGGACAGGGGTTCACGAGCAGTACGTC.

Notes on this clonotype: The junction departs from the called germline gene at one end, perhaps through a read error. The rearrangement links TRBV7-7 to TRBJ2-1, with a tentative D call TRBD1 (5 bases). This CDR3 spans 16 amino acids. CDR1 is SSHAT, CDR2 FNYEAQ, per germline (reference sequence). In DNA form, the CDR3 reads TGTGCTAGCAGCGACAGATGGAGTTCCGCCTACAATGAGCAGTTCTTC. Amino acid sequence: CASSDRWSSAYNEQFF.

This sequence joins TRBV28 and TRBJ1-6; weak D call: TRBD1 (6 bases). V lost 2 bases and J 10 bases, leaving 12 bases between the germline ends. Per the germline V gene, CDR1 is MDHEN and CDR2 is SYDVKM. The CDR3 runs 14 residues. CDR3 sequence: CASSLGGGESPLHF. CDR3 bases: TGTGCCAGCAGTTTAGGTGGGGGCGAATCACCCCTCCACTTT. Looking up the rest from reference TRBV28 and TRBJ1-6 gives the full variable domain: DVKVTQSSRYLVKRTGEKVFLECVQDMDHENMFWYRQDPGLGLRLIYFSYDVKMKEKGDIPEGYSVSREKKERFSLILESASTNQTSMYLCASSLGGGESPLHFGNGTRLTVT.

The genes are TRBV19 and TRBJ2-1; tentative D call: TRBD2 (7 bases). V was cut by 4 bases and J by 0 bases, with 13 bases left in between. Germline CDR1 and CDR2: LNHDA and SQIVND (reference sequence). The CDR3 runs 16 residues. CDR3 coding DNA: TGTGCCAGTAGTAGGACCCGGGGGGCCTCCTACAATGAGCAGTTCTTC. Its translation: CASSRTRGASYNEQFF.

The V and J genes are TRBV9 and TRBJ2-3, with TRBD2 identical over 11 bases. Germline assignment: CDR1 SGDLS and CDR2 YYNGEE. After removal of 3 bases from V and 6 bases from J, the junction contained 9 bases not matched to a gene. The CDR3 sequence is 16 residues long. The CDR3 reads CASSGIAGGPADTQYF. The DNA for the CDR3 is TGTGCCAGCAGCGGCATAGCGGGGGGGCCCGCGGATACGCAGTATTTT. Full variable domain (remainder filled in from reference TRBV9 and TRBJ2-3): DSGVTQTPKHLITATGQRVTLRCSPRSGDLSVYWYQQSLDQGLQFLIQYYNGEERAKGNILERFSAQQFPDLHSELNLSSLELGDSALYFCASSGIAGGPADTQYFGPGTRLTVL.

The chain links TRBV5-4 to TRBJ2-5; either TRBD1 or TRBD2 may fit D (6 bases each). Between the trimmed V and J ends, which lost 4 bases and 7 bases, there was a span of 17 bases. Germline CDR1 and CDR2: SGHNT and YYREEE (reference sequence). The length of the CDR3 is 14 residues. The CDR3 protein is CASSDRAKGGTQYF. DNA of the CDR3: TGTGCCAGCAGCGATCGGGCCAAGGGGGGGACCCAGTACTTC. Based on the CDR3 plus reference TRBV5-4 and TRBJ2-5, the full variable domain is ETGVTQSPTHLIKTRGQQVTLRCSSQSGHNTVSWYQQALGQGPQFIFQYYREEENGRGNFPPRFSGLQFPNYSSELNVNALELDDSALYLCASSDRAKGGTQYFGPGTRLLVL.

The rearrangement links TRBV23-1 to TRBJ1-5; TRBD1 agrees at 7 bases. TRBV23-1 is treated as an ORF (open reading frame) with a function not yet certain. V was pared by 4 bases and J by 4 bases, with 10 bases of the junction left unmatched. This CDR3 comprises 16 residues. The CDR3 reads CASSRTGVFGNQPQHF. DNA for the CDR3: TGCGCCAGCAGTCGGACAGGTGTCTTCGGAAATCAGCCCCAGCATTTT.